The source of this TCR beta chain is a study of cytotoxic CD8 clonotypes in ibrutinib-treated CLL. Here immunoSEQ multiplex PCR was the method, and the copy in TCRdb shows in-frame clones only, minus some. Here the sample spans 50,000 to 65,000 clones, roughly 70% being singletons. The CDR3 has 14 residues. The germline V gene has CDR1 SGHAT and CDR2 FQNNGV. Trimming cost V 2 bases and J 7 bases, with 15 bases left between them. The source is a human donor with chronic lymphocytic leukemia. The rearrangement links TRBV11-2 to TRBJ2-7; a possible D gene is TRBD2 (5 bases). The input for sequencing was PBMCs, taken after 12 months of ibrutinib treatment. CDR3 bases: TGTGCCAGCAGCTTAAGCTTATGGGAGCTTGAGCAGTACTTC. Its translation is CASSLSLWELEQYF.